The clone carrying this T cell receptor (beta chain) was observed once. At one end the junction does not follow the germline gene, possibly because of a read error. The data derive from a study of blood T cell repertoires in COVID-19. About the study: Sites across the United States, Italy and Spain contributed samples from acute and convalescent COVID-19. The cDNA or gDNA used as material had been derived from T cells, B-cell-depleted T cells, or PBMCs.

Methods used by the authors: From reference gene primer amplification, estimates of nucleated cell counts were derived. Sequencing was performed with immunoSEQ multiplex PCR; in TCRdb, only in-frame clones are kept and a portion is missing. That table furnishes V, J and clone size, whereas the DNA furnished D and trimming. The data show about 380,000 clones, 81% seen once. Per the germline V gene, CDR1 is GTSNPN and CDR2 is SVGIG (reference sequence). This CDR3 is 11 amino acids long. The sequence derives from a human donor with acute or convalescent COVID-19. The donor label of this sample is uncertain. The chain joins TRBV30 to TRBJ1-2; 7 positions agree with TRBD1. The sequenced sample consisted of peripheral blood. The CDR3, as DNA: TGTGCCTGGAGGGGGACAGCCAACTACCGATTC. This translates into CAWRGTANYRF.